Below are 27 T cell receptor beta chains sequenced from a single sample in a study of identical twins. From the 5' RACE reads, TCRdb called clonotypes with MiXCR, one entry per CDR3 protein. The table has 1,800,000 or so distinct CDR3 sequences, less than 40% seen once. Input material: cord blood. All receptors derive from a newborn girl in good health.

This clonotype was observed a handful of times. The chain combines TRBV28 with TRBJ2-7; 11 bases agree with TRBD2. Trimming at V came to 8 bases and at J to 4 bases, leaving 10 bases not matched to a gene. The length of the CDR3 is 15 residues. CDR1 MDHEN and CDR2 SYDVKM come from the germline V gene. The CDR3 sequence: CASGLAGGAWYEQYF. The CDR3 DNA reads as TGTGCCAGCGGGCTAGCGGGAGGAGCTTGGTACGAGCAGTACTTC.

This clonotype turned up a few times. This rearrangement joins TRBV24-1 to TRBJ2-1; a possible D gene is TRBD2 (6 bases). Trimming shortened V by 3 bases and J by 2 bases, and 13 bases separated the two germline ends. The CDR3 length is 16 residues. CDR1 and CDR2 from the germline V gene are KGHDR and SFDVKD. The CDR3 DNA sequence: TGTGCCACCAGTGATCCAGCGGAGGGGACCTACAATGAGCAGTTCTTC. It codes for CATSDPAEGTYNEQFF.

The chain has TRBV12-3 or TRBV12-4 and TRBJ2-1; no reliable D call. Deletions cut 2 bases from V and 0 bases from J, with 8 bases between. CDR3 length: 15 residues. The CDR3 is CASSLYWGSYNEQFF. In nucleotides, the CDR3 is TGTGCCAGCAGTTTATACTGGGGCTCCTACAATGAGCAGTTCTTC.

The CDR3 region has the DNA TGCAGTGCTAGACAAGCGGGTTTTAAAGCCGGGGAGCTGTTTTTT. This translates into CSARQAGFKAGELFF. The V gene is TRBV20-1, the J gene TRBJ2-2; tentative D call: TRBD2 (6 bases). The CDR3 length is 15 residues. Trimming took 2 bases from V and 6 from J, leaving 16 bases between them. The germline gives CDR1 DFQATT, CDR2 SNEGSKA (reference sequence).

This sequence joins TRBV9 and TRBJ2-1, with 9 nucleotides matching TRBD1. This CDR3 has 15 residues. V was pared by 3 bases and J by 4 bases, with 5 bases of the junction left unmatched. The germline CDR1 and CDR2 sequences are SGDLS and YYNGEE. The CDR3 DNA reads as TGTGCCAGCAGCGGTGGACAGGGGCCATACAATGAGCAGTTCTTC. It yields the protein CASSGGQGPYNEQFF.

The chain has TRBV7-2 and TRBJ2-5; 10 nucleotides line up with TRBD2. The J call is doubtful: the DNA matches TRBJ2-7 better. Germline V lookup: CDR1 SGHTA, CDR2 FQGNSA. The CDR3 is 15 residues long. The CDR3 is CASSFPGLAFYEQYF. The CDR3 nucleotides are TGTGCCAGCAGCTTCCCGGGACTAGCGTTCTACGAGCAGTACTTC.

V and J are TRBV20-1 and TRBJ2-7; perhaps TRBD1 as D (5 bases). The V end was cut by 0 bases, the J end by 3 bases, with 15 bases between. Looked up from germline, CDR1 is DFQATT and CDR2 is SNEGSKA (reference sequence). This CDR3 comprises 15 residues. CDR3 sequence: CSARDWGPGVYEQYF. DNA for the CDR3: TGCAGTGCTAGAGATTGGGGCCCTGGGGTCTACGAGCAGTACTTC.

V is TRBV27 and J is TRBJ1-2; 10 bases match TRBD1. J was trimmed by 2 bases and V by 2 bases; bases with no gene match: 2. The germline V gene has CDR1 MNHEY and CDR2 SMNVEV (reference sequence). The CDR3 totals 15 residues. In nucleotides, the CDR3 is TGTGCCAGCAGTTTAATGGGACAGGGGAACTATGGCTACACCTTC. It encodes CASSLMGQGNYGYTF.

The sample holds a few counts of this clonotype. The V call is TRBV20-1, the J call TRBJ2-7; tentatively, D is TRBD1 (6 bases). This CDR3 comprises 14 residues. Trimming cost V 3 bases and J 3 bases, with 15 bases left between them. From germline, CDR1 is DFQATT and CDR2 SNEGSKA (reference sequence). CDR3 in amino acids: CSASSLEGDYEQYF. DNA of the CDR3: TGCAGTGCTAGTTCCTTAGAGGGGGACTACGAGCAGTACTTC.

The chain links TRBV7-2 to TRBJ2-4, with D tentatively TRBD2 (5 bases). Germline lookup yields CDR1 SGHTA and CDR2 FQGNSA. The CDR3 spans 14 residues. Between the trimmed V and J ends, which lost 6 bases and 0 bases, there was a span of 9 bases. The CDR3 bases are TGTGCCAGCAGAGTGAGCGGAGCCAAAAACATTCAGTACTTC. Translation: CASRVSGAKNIQYF.

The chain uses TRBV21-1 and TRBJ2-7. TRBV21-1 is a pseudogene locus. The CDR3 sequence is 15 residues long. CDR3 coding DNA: TGTGCCAGCAGCAGAATCGTCGTCCAGTACAATGAGCAGTACTTC. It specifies CASSRIVVQYNEQYF.

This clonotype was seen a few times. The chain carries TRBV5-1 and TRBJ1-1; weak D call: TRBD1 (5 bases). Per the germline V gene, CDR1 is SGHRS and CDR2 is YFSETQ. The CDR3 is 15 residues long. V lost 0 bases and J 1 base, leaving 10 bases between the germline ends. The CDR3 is CASSLEGGGNTEAFF. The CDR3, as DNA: TGCGCCAGCAGCTTGGAAGGCGGGGGGAACACTGAAGCTTTCTTT.

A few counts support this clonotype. In DNA form, the CDR3 reads TGTGCCAGCAGTTCACAGGTGGGGACTGAAGCTTTCTTT. It encodes CASSSQVGTEAFF. V gene TRBV6-1 combines with J gene TRBJ1-1; a weak D match, TRBD1 (5 bases). In germline, CDR1 is MNHNS, CDR2 SASEGT. The V end was cut by 5 bases, the J end by 5 bases, with 12 bases between. The CDR3 extends over 13 amino acids.

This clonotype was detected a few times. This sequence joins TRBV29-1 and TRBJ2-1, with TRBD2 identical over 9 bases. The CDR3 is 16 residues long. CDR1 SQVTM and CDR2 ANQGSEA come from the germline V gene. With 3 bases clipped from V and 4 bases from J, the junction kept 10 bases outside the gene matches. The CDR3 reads CSVDGGGGVIYNEQFF. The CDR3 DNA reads TGCAGCGTTGACGGGGGCGGGGGGGTCATATACAATGAGCAGTTCTTC.

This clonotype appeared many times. The CDR3 nucleotides are TGCAGCGTTGACAGCCTAAACTATGGCTACACCTTC. It is translated as CSVDSLNYGYTF. The chain joins TRBV29-1 to TRBJ1-2; D gene unclear. CDR1 SQVTM and CDR2 ANQGSEA come from the germline V gene. The V end lost 3 bases, the J end lost 2 bases, and 7 bases lay between the germline ends. The CDR3 covers 12 residues.

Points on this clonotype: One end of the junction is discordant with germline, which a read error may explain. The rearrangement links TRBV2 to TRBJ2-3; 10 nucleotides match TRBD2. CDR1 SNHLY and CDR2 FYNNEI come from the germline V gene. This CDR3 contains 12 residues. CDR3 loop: CASRRTSGPLYF. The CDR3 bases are TGTGCTAGCAGAAGGACTAGCGGTCCCTTGTATTTT.

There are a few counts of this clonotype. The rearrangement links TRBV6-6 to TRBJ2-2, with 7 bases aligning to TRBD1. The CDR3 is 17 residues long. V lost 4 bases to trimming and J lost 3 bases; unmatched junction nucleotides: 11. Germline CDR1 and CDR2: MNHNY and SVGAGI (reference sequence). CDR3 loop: CASSFLNDRVYTGELFF. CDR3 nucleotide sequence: TGTGCCAGCAGTTTCCTCAACGACAGGGTATACACCGGGGAGCTGTTTTTT.

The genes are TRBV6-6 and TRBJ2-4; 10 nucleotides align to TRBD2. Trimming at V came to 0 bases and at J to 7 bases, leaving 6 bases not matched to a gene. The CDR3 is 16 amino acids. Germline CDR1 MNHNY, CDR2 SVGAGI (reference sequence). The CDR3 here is CASSYSRGAGGNIQYF. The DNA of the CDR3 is TGTGCCAGCAGTTACTCGAGGGGAGCGGGGGGGAACATTCAGTACTTC.

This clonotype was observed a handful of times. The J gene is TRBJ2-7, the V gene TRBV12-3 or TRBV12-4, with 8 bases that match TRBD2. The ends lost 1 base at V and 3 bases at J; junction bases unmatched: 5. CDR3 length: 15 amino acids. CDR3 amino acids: CASSLEGLEFYEQYF. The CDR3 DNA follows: TGTGCCAGCAGTTTAGAGGGACTAGAATTCTACGAGCAGTACTTC.

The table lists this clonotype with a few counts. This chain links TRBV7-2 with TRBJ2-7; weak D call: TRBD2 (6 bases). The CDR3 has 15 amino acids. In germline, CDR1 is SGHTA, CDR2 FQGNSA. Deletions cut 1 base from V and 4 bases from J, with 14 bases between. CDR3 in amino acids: CASSLVWGVEYEQYF. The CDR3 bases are TGTGCCAGCAGCTTAGTTTGGGGGGTGGAGTACGAGCAGTACTTC.

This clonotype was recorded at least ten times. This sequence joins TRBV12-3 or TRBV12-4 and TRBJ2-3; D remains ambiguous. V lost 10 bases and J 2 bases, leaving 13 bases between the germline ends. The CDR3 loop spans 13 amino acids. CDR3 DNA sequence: TGTGCCACGGCTGGGAAGGACACAGATACGCAGTATTTT. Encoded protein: CATAGKDTDTQYF.

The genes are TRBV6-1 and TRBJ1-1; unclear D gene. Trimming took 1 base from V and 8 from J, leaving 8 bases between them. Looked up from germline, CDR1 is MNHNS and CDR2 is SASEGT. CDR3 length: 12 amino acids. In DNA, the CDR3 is TGTGCCAGCAGTGAAGTTAGGTCCGAAGCTTTCTTT. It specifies CASSEVRSEAFF.

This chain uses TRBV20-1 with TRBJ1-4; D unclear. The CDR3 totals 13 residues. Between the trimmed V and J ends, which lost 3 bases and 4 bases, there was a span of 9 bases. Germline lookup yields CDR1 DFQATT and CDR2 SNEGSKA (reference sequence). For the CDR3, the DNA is TGCAGTGCTAGGAGGCAGGTTAATGAAAAACTGTTTTTT. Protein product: CSARRQVNEKLFF.

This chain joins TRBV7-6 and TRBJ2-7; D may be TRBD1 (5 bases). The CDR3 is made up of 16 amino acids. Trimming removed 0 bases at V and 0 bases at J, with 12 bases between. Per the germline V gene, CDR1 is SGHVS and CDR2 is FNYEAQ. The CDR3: CASSLAETAYSYEQYF. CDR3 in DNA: TGTGCCAGCAGCTTAGCCGAGACAGCATACTCCTACGAGCAGTACTTC. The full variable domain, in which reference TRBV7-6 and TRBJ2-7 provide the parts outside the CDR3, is GAGVSQSPRYKVTKRGQDVALRCDPISGHVSLYWYRQALGQGPEFLTYFNYEAQQDKSGLPNDRFSAERPEGSISTLTIQRTEQRDSAMYRCASSLAETAYSYEQYFGPGTRLTVT.

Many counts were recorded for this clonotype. CDR3 sequence reads: CASSTRQAPYGYTF. The CDR3 DNA reads as TGTGCCAGCAGTACTCGACAGGCCCCTTATGGCTACACCTTC. V and J are TRBV27 and TRBJ1-2; D might be TRBD1 (6 bases). Trimming took 5 bases from V and 5 from J, leaving 15 bases between them. This CDR3 is 14 amino acids long. The germline gives CDR1 MNHEY, CDR2 SMNVEV (reference sequence).

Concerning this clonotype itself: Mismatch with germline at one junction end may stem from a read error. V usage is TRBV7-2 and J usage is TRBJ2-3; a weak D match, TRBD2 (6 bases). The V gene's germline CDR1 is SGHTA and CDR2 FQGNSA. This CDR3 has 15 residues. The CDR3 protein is CAGSLGLTSTDTQYF. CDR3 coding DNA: TGTGCCGGCAGCTTAGGACTAACTAGCACAGATACGCAGTATTTT.

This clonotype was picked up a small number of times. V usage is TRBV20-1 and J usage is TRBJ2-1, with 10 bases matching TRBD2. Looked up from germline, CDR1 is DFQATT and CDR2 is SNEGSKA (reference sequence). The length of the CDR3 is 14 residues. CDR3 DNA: TGCAGCCGGTCGATAGCGGGGGGCTACAATGAGCAGTTCTTC. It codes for CSRSIAGGYNEQFF.